Below are 32 T cell receptor beta chains sequenced from a single sample in a study of T-cell memory formation after mild COVID-19. Each CDR3 protein is one row after TCRdb ran MiXCR on the 5' RACE reads. The data contain 150,000 to 200,000 distinct CDR3 sequences, under 15% of them singletons. The sample comprised PBMCs or a T cell subset sorted from them (not recorded which). The receptors come from a man between 18 and 29 years old who had mild COVID-19 (a few samples of this study predate the infection). Cell type and time point are not known.

This clonotype occurred a few times. CDR3 bases: TGCGCCAGCAGCGGCGGAGATTCCTATGGCTACACCTTC. Translated, it gives CASSGGDSYGYTF. This sequence joins TRBV5-1 and TRBJ1-2; D ambiguous. This CDR3 is 13 amino acids long. Germline V gives CDR1 SGHRS, CDR2 YFSETQ. Trimming left V 4 bases short and J 4 bases short, with 11 bases between.

This clonotype turned up a few times. The rearrangement links TRBV7-3 to TRBJ2-3; the match to TRBD2 covers 11 bases. The V segment lost 7 bases and the J segment 2 bases; nucleotides outside the gene matches: 17. This CDR3 comprises 19 residues. CDR1 is SGHTA, CDR2 FQGTGA, per germline. The CDR3 nucleotides are TGTGCCAGCATCCTCGGGCAACTAGCGGGGGACTATTACACAGATACGCAGTATTTT. It yields the protein CASILGQLAGDYYTDTQYF.

The rearrangement links TRBV20-1 to TRBJ1-2; perhaps TRBD1 as D (6 bases). Trimming cost V 1 base and J 8 bases, with 14 bases left between them. Germline lookup yields CDR1 DFQATT and CDR2 SNEGSKA (reference sequence). The CDR3 totals 13 residues. CDR3 nucleotide sequence: TGCAGTGCTAGAGTACAGGGCCTTGAGGGCTACACCTTC. This translates into CSARVQGLEGYTF.

This clonotype turned up a few times. This sequence joins TRBV2 and TRBJ2-5; the match to TRBD2 covers 14 bases. The CDR3 spans 16 residues. V lost 6 bases, J lost 4 bases, and 7 bases stayed unmatched. CDR1 is SNHLY, CDR2 FYNNEI, per germline. The CDR3 coding sequence is TGTGCCAGCAGAGAACCGGGACTAGCGGGGGTAGAGACCCAGTACTTC. Translation: CASREPGLAGVETQYF. The full variable domain, with the rest looked up from reference TRBV2 and TRBJ2-5, is EPEVTQTPSHQVTQMGQEVILRCVPISNHLYFYWYRQILGQKVEFLVSFYNNEISEKSEIFDDQFSVERPDGSNFTLKIRSTKLEDSAMYFCASREPGLAGVETQYFGPGTRLLVL.

At least ten counts were recorded for this clonotype. The rearrangement joins TRBV5-4 to TRBJ2-6, with D tentatively TRBD1 (5 bases). The CDR3 length is 15 residues. CDR1 is SGHNT and CDR2 is YYREEE in the germline V gene (reference sequence). V shed 2 bases and J shed 1 base, with 7 bases lying between them. CDR3 loop: CASSFRDSGANVLTF. DNA of the CDR3: TGTGCCAGCAGCTTCAGGGATTCTGGGGCCAACGTCCTGACTTTC.

This clonotype was detected only a few times. This chain connects TRBV6-2 or TRBV6-3 to TRBJ1-1; possibly TRBD1 for D (6 bases). CDR1 and CDR2 (germline): MNHEY, SVGEGT. The V end was cut by 6 bases, the J end by 7 bases, with 9 bases between. CDR3 length equals 11 residues. This CDR3 reads CASSDRIEAFF. DNA of the CDR3: TGTGCCAGCAGCGACAGGATTGAAGCTTTCTTT.

This rearrangement joins TRBV11-2 to TRBJ1-2; unclear D gene. Germline assignment: CDR1 SGHAT and CDR2 FQNNGV. This CDR3 comprises 15 residues. The V end was cut by 4 bases, the J end by 2 bases, with 14 bases between. The CDR3 DNA reads as TGTGCCAGCAGCTCGGTTAGGCACCCAAACTATGGCTACACCTTC. It yields the protein CASSSVRHPNYGYTF.

This clonotype was detected a few times. The chain employs TRBV7-3 and TRBJ2-3; TRBD1 matches 7 bases. The ends lost 4 bases at V and 5 bases at J; junction bases unmatched: 6. In germline, CDR1 is SGHTA, CDR2 FQGTGA. This CDR3 region has 14 residues. CDR3 protein: CASSSTGTQDTQYF. CDR3 in DNA: TGTGCCAGCAGCTCGACAGGGACCCAAGATACGCAGTATTTT.

The table lists this clonotype with a few counts. The chain links TRBV6-5 to TRBJ1-5; D is perhaps TRBD1 (5 bases). The CDR3 totals 16 residues. CDR1 and CDR2 from the germline V gene are MNHEY and SVGAGI. The ends were cut back, 7 bases at V and 2 bases at J, with 18 bases in the middle. CDR3 amino acids: CASTQEGRAGNQPQHF. The CDR3 DNA is TGTGCCAGCACTCAGGAGGGCAGGGCCGGCAATCAGCCCCAGCATTTT.

The chain is built from TRBV30 and TRBJ1-6; D is possibly TRBD1 (5 bases). The V and J ends lost 4 bases and 7 bases respectively, with 14 bases between them. This CDR3 has 14 residues. Germline CDR1 GTSNPN, CDR2 SVGIG (reference sequence). CDR3 protein: CAWTIGTANSPLHF. In DNA, the CDR3 is TGTGCCTGGACAATCGGGACGGCAAATTCACCCCTCCACTTT.

V is TRBV24-1 and J is TRBJ2-1; maybe TRBD2 (6 bases). Trimming removed 2 bases at V and 8 bases at J, with 18 bases between. This CDR3 is 16 amino acids long. From germline, CDR1 is KGHDR and CDR2 SFDVKD. CDR3 in amino acids: CATSDSRQSGADEQFF. The CDR3 DNA follows: TGTGCCACCAGTGATTCCCGTCAGTCGGGAGCCGATGAGCAGTTCTTC.

V is TRBV5-1 and J is TRBJ1-1; no clear D gene. There are 14 residues in the CDR3. CDR1 SGHRS and CDR2 YFSETQ come from the germline V gene. V shed 5 bases and J shed 1 base, with 12 bases lying between them. CDR3 DNA sequence: TGCGCCAGCAGGCCCGGACGCCCGAACACTGAAGCTTTCTTT. Protein sequence: CASRPGRPNTEAFF.

The V gene is TRBV12-3 or TRBV12-4, the J gene TRBJ1-6; D is possibly TRBD1 (5 bases). This CDR3 comprises 15 residues. The germline V and J ends were trimmed by 9 bases and 9 bases, with 21 bases remaining between them. This CDR3 reads CASSPGGTYGSPLHF. The CDR3 DNA sequence: TGTGCCAGTAGTCCCGGGGGAACTTATGGTTCACCCCTCCACTTT.

This clonotype has more than one count but fewer than ten. This CDR3 reads CASTVGNQPQHF. CDR3 DNA sequence: TGTGCCAGTACGGTAGGCAATCAGCCCCAGCATTTT. The chain links TRBV19 to TRBJ1-5; D gene ambiguous. The CDR3 spans 12 residues. CDR1 is LNHDA, CDR2 SQIVND, per germline (reference sequence). The germline V and J ends were trimmed by 7 bases and 2 bases, with 6 bases remaining between them.

The sample holds many counts of this clonotype. The chain links TRBV5-4 to TRBJ2-7; maybe TRBD1 (6 bases). Trimming cost V 4 bases and J 6 bases, with 20 bases left between them. CDR3 size: 15 residues. Germline V lookup: CDR1 SGHNT, CDR2 YYREEE (reference sequence). As DNA, the CDR3 is TGTGCCAGCAGCCTGGGGGCGACGAATCCCGGCGAGCAGTACTTC. Its translation: CASSLGATNPGEQYF.

The chain combines TRBV30 with TRBJ1-1; D is perhaps TRBD1 (5 bases). CDR1 is GTSNPN and CDR2 is SVGIG in the germline V gene (reference sequence). V lost 1 base, J lost 1 base, and 7 bases lay in between. The length of the CDR3 is 13 residues. CDR3 amino acids: CAWSAQENTEAFF. The CDR3 DNA reads as TGTGCCTGGAGTGCACAGGAGAACACTGAAGCTTTCTTT.

This CDR3 is CASSLSDSGGYGYTF. The CDR3 coding sequence is TGTGCCAGCAGCTTATCGGATTCAGGGGGCTATGGCTACACCTTC. The rearrangement links TRBV11-2 to TRBJ1-2; the match to TRBD1 covers 7 bases. CDR1 and CDR2 (germline): SGHAT, FQNNGV. The length of the CDR3 is 15 residues. Trimming removed 2 bases from V and 4 bases from J; junction bases left unmatched: 7. Full variable domain (rest looked up from reference TRBV11-2 and TRBJ1-2): EAGVAQSPRYKIIEKRQSVAFWCNPISGHATLYWYQQILGQGPKLLIQFQNNGVVDDSQLPKDRFSAERLKGVDSTLKIQPAKLEDSAVYLCASSLSDSGGYGYTFGSGTRLTVV.

The rearrangement links TRBV4-2 to TRBJ1-2; D is ambiguous. V dropped 0 bases and J dropped 10 bases, with 12 bases sitting between them. Per germline, CDR1 LGHNA and CDR2 YNFKEQ. The CDR3 has 13 amino acids. In DNA form, the CDR3 reads TGTGCCAGCAGCCAAGAAGGAGGCATCTCCTACACCTTC. Its protein product is CASSQEGGISYTF.

V usage is TRBV6-5 and J usage is TRBJ1-5, with 8 bases matching TRBD1. There are 15 residues in the CDR3. V lost 5 bases to trimming and J lost 9 bases; unmatched junction nucleotides: 12. Germline lookup yields CDR1 MNHEY and CDR2 SVGAGI. This chain's CDR3 is CASSPRQGRYPPQHF. DNA for the CDR3: TGTGCCAGCAGTCCAAGACAGGGGCGCTATCCGCCCCAGCATTTT.

The genes are TRBV11-2 and TRBJ1-1; 7 bases map to TRBD1. Germline V gene lookup returns CDR1 SGHAT and CDR2 FQNNGV. This CDR3 spans 15 amino acids. The junction had 5 bases not matched to a gene; V was cut back by 4 bases and J by 0 bases. CDR3 sequence reads: CASSSAGQLNTEAFF. The DNA of the CDR3 is TGTGCCAGCAGCTCCGCGGGACAGCTGAACACTGAAGCTTTCTTT.

CDR3 DNA sequence: TGTGCCAGCAGCGAGTGGACCTCCGCCCAGGAGACCCAGTACTTC. Amino acid sequence: CASSEWTSAQETQYF. This sequence joins TRBV7-2 and TRBJ2-5; D is ambiguous. Trimming took 5 bases from V and 5 from J, leaving 18 bases between them. The CDR3 is made up of 15 amino acids. Looked up from germline, CDR1 is SGHTA and CDR2 is FQGNSA.

This clonotype was picked up a small number of times. This rearrangement joins TRBV27 to TRBJ2-5, with 13 nucleotides matching TRBD2. In germline, CDR1 is MNHEY, CDR2 SMNVEV (reference sequence). The V segment lost 6 bases and the J segment 1 base; nucleotides outside the gene matches: 5. The CDR3 extends over 16 amino acids. CDR3 sequence: CASRRLAGGSQETQYF. The CDR3 DNA is TGTGCCAGCAGGCGACTAGCGGGGGGCAGCCAAGAGACCCAGTACTTC.

This clonotype occurred once. The gene calls are TRBV3-1 and TRBJ2-7, with 8 bases lining up with TRBD1. V trimming: 4 bases; J trimming: 0 bases; junction bases outside the gene matches: 8. Germline V gives CDR1 LGHDT, CDR2 YNNKEL (reference sequence). This CDR3 is built from 16 residues. CDR3 protein: CASSPLPDRDSYEQYV. In nucleotides, the CDR3 is TGTGCCAGCAGCCCCCTCCCGGACAGGGACTCCTACGAGCAGTACGTC.

This clonotype has a handful of counts. This chain uses TRBV21-1 with TRBJ1-1; the table's D call, TRBD1, was not checked against the DNA. TRBV21-1 is assigned pseudogene status. This CDR3 has 17 amino acids. CDR3: CASSNGRGHSRGTEAFF. For the CDR3, the DNA is TGTGCCAGCAGCAATGGAAGGGGGCACAGTAGGGGGACTGAAGCTTTCTTT.

This clonotype turned up a few times. The chain is built from TRBV5-1 and TRBJ1-1; no definite D call. Germline V lookup: CDR1 SGHRS, CDR2 YFSETQ. This CDR3 has 13 amino acids. V was cut by 2 bases and J by 0 bases, with 5 bases left in between. CDR3 in DNA: TGCGCCAGCAGCTTTAATCTGAACACTGAAGCTTTCTTT. It specifies CASSFNLNTEAFF. Supplemented by reference TRBV5-1 and TRBJ1-1, the full variable domain reads KAGVTQTPRYLIKTRGQQVTLSCSPISGHRSVSWYQQTPGQGLQFLFEYFSETQRNKGNFPGRFSGRQFSNSRSEMNVSTLELGDSALYLCASSFNLNTEAFFGQGTRLTVV.

The chain uses TRBV12-3 or TRBV12-4 and TRBJ2-2; D remains ambiguous. Trimming shortened V by 5 bases and J by 1 base, and 11 bases separated the two germline ends. The CDR3 loop spans 15 amino acids. The CDR3 region has the DNA TGTGCCAGCAGTCCAATCACGGGGAACACCGGGGAGCTGTTTTTT. This codes for CASSPITGNTGELFF.

This clonotype was seen more than once but under ten times. CDR3 DNA: TGTGCCAGCTCATCGGGGGGGACCCCCACAGATACGCAGTATTTT. Translation: CASSSGGTPTDTQYF. The rearrangement uses TRBV18 and TRBJ2-3; 8 bases fit TRBD2. Germline CDR1 and CDR2: KGHSH and LQKENI. CDR3 length: 15 amino acids. The trim removed 5 bases at V and 2 bases at J, leaving 6 bases unmatched. Looking up the rest from reference TRBV18 and TRBJ2-3 gives the full variable domain: NAGVMQNPRHLVRRRGQEARLRCSPMKGHSHVYWYRQLPEEGLKFMVYLQKENIIDESGMPKERFSAEFPKEGPSILRIQQVVRGDSAAYFCASSSGGTPTDTQYFGPGTRLTVL.

This clonotype was detected a few times. The J gene is TRBJ2-7, the V gene TRBV30; D is unresolved. The CDR3 runs 15 residues. From germline, CDR1 is GTSNPN and CDR2 SVGIG (reference sequence). Trimming removed 3 bases at V and 0 bases at J, with 15 bases between. The CDR3 here is CAWSAGPNDSYEQYF. The CDR3 DNA reads as TGTGCCTGGAGCGCCGGACCGAACGACTCCTACGAGCAGTACTTC. The entire variable domain, with the rest obtained from reference TRBV30 and TRBJ2-7, is as follows: SQTIHQWPATLVQPVGSPLSLECTVEGTSNPNLYWYRQAAGRGLQLLFYSVGIGQISSEVPQNLSASRPQDRQFILSSKKLLLSDSGFYLCAWSAGPNDSYEQYFGPGTRLTVT.

The chain combines TRBV29-1 with TRBJ1-2; D possibly corresponds to TRBD1 (5 bases). Germline-derived CDR1 and CDR2 are SQVTM and ANQGSEA. This CDR3 is 13 amino acids long. V shed 0 bases and J shed 6 bases, with 11 bases lying between them. CDR3 sequence (DNA): TGCAGCGTTGAAGATGTCACAGGAAATGGCTACACCTTC. Encoded protein: CSVEDVTGNGYTF.

The CDR3 sequence is CASRASGGSQFF. The CDR3, as DNA: TGTGCCAGCAGGGCTAGCGGGGGGTCGCAGTTCTTC. The chain recombines TRBV2 with TRBJ2-1; 11 positions agree with TRBD2. Germline V gene sequence: CDR1 SNHLY, CDR2 FYNNEI. V was pared by 6 bases and J by 12 bases, with 4 bases of the junction left unmatched. The length of the CDR3 is 12 residues.

This clonotype was seen a few times. The CDR3, as DNA: TGTGCCAGCAGCAAAGCGAAAGCGATCTCTGGAAACACCATATATTTT. It codes for CASSKAKAISGNTIYF. The chain recombines TRBV21-1 with TRBJ1-3. TRBV21-1 is noted as a pseudogene. The CDR3 extends over 16 amino acids.

The chain employs TRBV24-1 and TRBJ1-1; TRBD1 agrees at 9 bases. Germline V gene lookup returns CDR1 KGHDR and CDR2 SFDVKD. CDR3 size: 17 residues. Trimming removed 7 bases from V and 3 bases from J; junction bases left unmatched: 14. The CDR3 here is CATRIGDRVYWHTEAFF. CDR3 DNA: TGTGCCACCAGGATCGGGGACAGGGTATATTGGCACACTGAAGCTTTCTTT.